The present T cell receptor (beta chain) was sequenced within a study of cytomegalovirus exposure and HLA in healthy donors. Points from the study as a whole: Researchers reported in a later analysis that a missense DCLRE1C variant was tied to TCR beta V- and J-gene trimming.

On this clone: Its antigen is still unknown.

This CDR3 has 14 residues. Germline V lookup: CDR1 LNHNV, CDR2 YYDKDF (reference sequence). V was shortened by 1 base and J by 3 bases, with 8 bases between the two germline ends. The PCR was carried out with 60 Vbeta primers and 13 Jbeta primers. Sequenced by immunoSEQ multiplex PCR; TCRdb stores in-frame clones only, minus some. The sample records more than 85,000 clones, roughly 70% being singletons. The clonotype comes from a woman aged 18-35 years in good health and CMV-seropositive. The rearrangement uses TRBV15 and TRBJ2-3; D remains unclear. What was sequenced was PBMCs. The CDR3 region has the DNA TGTGCCACCAGCAGAGTCGGTGAGACAGATACGCAGTATTTT. This codes for CATSRVGETDTQYF.